This paragraph covers one T cell receptor (beta chain) sequence. Germline V CDR1 and CDR2: SQVTM, ANQGSEA. V lost 4 bases and J lost 1, with 11 bases in between. The CDR3 consists of 14 residues. The data were taken from a study of T-cell reconstitution after alpha-beta-depleted transplantation in children. Unique molecular identifiers featured in how the TCRbeta library was prepared. TCRdb re-analysed the PCR reads in MiXCR, keeping a single row per CDR3 protein. Among about 830,000 distinct CDR3 sequences listed, 15% to 20% were seen once. The specimen was PBMCs, mostly from graft donor cells, collected 360 days after TCRalphabeta/CD19-depleted stem cell transplant. The sequence was collected from a male patient between 10 and 17 years old who had a stem cell transplant for acute lymphoblastic leukemia, so the T cells may come from the graft donor. V gene TRBV29-1 combines with J gene TRBJ2-1; D is unresolved. In nucleotides, the CDR3 is TGCAGCGTTGTGCGGCCCACATCCTACAATGAGCAGTTCTTC. The encoded protein is CSVVRPTSYNEQFF.